This is a list of T cell receptor beta chains from one sample in a study of monozygotic twins with inflammatory bowel disease. TCRdb re-analyzed the 5' RACE reads; it lists each CDR3 protein once, without DNA. Here the sample table reports 200,000 to 250,000 distinct CDR3 sequences. Specimen: blood. All receptors derive from a human donor with ulcerative colitis or Crohn's disease, or a healthy co-twin of an affected twin (not recorded which). The CDR3 runs from the conserved cysteine through the conserved F or W.

TRBJ2-4,TRBV20-1,CSAAEGSSKNIQYF
TRBJ2-7,TRBV2,CASRLSSYEQYF
TRBJ1-1,TRBV18,CASSPEGGIPEAFF
TRBJ1-2,TRBV5-1,CASSFAASGQGAFGYTF
TRBJ1-1,TRBV9,CASSVEGGTSMNTEAFF
TRBJ2-7,TRBV10-3,CAISESLGSYEQYF
TRBJ2-1,TRBV5-1,CASSGVGSLDEQFF
TRBJ1-3,TRBV6-5,CASRSGNTIYF
TRBJ1-4,TRBV19,CASNGDSRTNEKLFF
TRBJ2-7,TRBV28,CASSLSGSGLTYEQYF
TRBJ2-3,TRBV7-3,CASSKNRGADTQYF
TRBJ1-6,TRBV6-5,CASSYSTQGWSPLHF
TRBJ2-7,TRBV27,CASSLFGGSSYEQYF
TRBJ2-2,TRBV20-1,CSARPLAGGNTGELFF
TRBJ2-3,TRBV5-8,CASSIRPADTQYF
TRBJ2-5,TRBV7-2,CASRPSLAGKETQYF
TRBJ2-1,TRBV6-1,CASSPTGGRYNEQFF
TRBJ2-3,TRBV14,CASSLPTGWGTDTQYF
TRBJ2-2,TRBV12-3/TRBV12-4,CASSWLEAGELFF
TRBJ1-2,TRBV29-1,CSTSDSSAYGYTF
TRBJ2-1,TRBV7-2,CASSRALDPRNEQFF
TRBJ2-2,TRBV3-1,CASSLLVLNDRTGELFF
TRBJ2-3,TRBV12-3/TRBV12-4,CASCSGTTDTQYF
TRBJ1-2,TRBV27,CASSPGTTGYGYTF
TRBJ2-7,TRBV5-4,CASSPDRFSYEQYF
TRBJ2-7,TRBV12-3/TRBV12-4,CASSYDLSGTSGSDYEQYF
TRBJ1-5,TRBV5-5,CASSLAAGQPQHF
TRBJ2-7,TRBV12-3/TRBV12-4,CASSLGWGAYEQYF
TRBJ2-7,TRBV6-1,CASSAMGGEYEQYF
TRBJ2-2,TRBV3-1,CASRLGTDLTGELFF
TRBJ2-7,TRBV4-2,CASSPVGGVYEQYF
TRBJ2-2,TRBV6-1,CGTLGLAGAGELFF
TRBJ2-1,TRBV24-1,CATSEAAGLPKANEQFF
TRBJ2-7,TRBV7-2,CASSPLPEATYEQYF
TRBJ1-1,TRBV25-1,CASSEHTGGKNTEAFF
TRBJ2-6,TRBV5-1,CASSLVPGGANVLTF
TRBJ2-5,TRBV6-1,CASSEWDTQYF
TRBJ2-3,TRBV6-1,CASSEGVLAGVRTQYF
TRBJ2-2,TRBV5-1,CASSSRTPGADDTGELFF
TRBJ2-7,TRBV27,CASNPTGTRRNEQYF
TRBJ2-3,TRBV20-1,CSARLPGGLDTQYF
TRBJ2-1,TRBV30,CAWSVRLAWGSYNEQFF